This T cell receptor (beta chain) comes out of a study of STAT5B mutations in CD4+ large granular lymphocyte leukemia. Trimming cost V 1 base and J 9 bases; bases outside gene matches: 11. Germline CDR1 and CDR2: MNHEY and SVGAGI. CDR3 length: 16 residues. The study's findings and limits: Higher CD4+ than CD8+ T-LGLL clonality might reflect small sample size. Compared with healthy controls (2/35), patient top clones favored TRBV06 (8/27).

This was a survey-level run. Assay used: immunoSEQ multiplex PCR; TCRdb lists only in-frame clones, some missing. The sample has about 30,000 clones, 65% to 85% seen once; the top ten hold approximately 2.1%. On this clone itself: Its cognate antigen is unknown.

This chain uses TRBV6-5 with TRBJ2-1; 8 positions match TRBD2. Sequenced input: CD4+ T cells from blood buffy coats. The receptor comes from a human donor in good health. CDR3 sequence: CASSYLGTGGYTEQFF. CDR3 nucleotide sequence: TGTGCCAGCAGTTACTTAGGGACGGGGGGGTATACTGAGCAGTTCTTC.